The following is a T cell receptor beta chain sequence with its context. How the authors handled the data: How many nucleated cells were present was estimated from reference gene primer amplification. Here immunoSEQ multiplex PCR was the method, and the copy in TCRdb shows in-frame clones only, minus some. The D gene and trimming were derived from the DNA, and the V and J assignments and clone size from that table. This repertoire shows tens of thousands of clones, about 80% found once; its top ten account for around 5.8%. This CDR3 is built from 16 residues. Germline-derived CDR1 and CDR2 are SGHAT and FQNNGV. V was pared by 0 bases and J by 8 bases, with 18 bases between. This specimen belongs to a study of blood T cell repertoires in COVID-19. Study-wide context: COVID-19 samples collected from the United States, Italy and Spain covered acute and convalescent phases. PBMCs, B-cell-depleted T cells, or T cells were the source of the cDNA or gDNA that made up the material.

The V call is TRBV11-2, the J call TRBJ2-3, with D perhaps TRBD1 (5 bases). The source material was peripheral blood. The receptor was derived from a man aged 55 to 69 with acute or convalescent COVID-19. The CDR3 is CASSLDQGLPSSTQYF. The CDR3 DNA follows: TGTGCCAGCAGCTTAGATCAGGGCCTCCCTTCGAGTACGCAGTATTTT. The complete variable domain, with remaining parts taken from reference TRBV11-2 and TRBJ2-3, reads EAGVAQSPRYKIIEKRQSVAFWCNPISGHATLYWYQQILGQGPKLLIQFQNNGVVDDSQLPKDRFSAERLKGVDSTLKIQPAKLEDSAVYLCASSLDQGLPSSTQYFGPGTRLTVL.